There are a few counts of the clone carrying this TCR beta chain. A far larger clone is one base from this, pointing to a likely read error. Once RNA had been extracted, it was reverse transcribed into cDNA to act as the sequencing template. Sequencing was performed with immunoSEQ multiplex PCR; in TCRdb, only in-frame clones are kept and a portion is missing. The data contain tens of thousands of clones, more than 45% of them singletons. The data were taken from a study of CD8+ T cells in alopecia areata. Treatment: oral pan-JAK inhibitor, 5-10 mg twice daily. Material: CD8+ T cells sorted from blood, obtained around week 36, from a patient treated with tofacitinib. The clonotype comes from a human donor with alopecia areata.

CDR3 DNA: TGTGCCAGCAGCCAGGGGACAGGGGACGAGCAGTACTTC. It translates to CASSQGTGDEQYF. The genes are TRBV5-6 and TRBJ2-7; 10 bases map to TRBD1. The germline V gene has CDR1 SGHDT and CDR2 YYEEEE. Trimming cost V 4 bases and J 5 bases; bases outside gene matches: 3. The CDR3 consists of 13 residues. The entire variable domain, with the rest obtained from reference TRBV5-6 and TRBJ2-7, is as follows: DAGVTQSPTHLIKTRGQQVTLRCSPKSGHDTVSWYQQALGQGPQFIFQYYEEEERQRGNFPDRFSGHQFPNYSSELNVNALLLGDSALYLCASSQGTGDEQYFGPGTRLTVT.